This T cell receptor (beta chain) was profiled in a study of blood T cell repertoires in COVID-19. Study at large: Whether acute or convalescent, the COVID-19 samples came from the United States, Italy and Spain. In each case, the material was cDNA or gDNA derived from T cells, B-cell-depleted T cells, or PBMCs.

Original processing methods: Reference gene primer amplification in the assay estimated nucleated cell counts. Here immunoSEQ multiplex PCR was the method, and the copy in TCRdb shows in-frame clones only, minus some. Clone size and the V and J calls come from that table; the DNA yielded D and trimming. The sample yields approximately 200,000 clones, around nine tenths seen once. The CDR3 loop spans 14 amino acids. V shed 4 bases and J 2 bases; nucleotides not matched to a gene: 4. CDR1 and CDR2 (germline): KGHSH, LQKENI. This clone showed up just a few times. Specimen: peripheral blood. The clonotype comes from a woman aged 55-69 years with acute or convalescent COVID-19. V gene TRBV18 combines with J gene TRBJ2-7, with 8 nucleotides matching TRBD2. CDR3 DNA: TGTGCCAGCTCACTTCCGGGACTAGCCTACGAGCAGTACTTC. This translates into CASSLPGLAYEQYF.